These 23 T cell receptor beta chains came from one sample sequenced in a study of OX40 agonist ivuxolimab in advanced cancers. TCRdb's table, derived via immunoSEQ multiplex PCR, lists solely in-frame clones and lacks some. Here the sample spans around 50,000 clones, around four fifths being singletons. Sequenced material: CD4+ or CD8+ T cells sorted from blood, taken in a trial of the OX40 agonist ivuxolimab. These receptors were taken from an adult with an advanced solid tumor such as melanoma, head and neck, liver or kidney cancer.

This clone was observed a few times. V is TRBV7-3 and J is TRBJ2-3; 14 positions agree with TRBD2. V lost 5 bases, J lost 5 bases, and 3 bases stayed unmatched. Germline assignment: CDR1 SGHTA and CDR2 FQGTGA. The CDR3 covers 15 residues. CDR3 sequence: CASSPGLAGGDTQYF. DNA for the CDR3: TGTGCCAGCAGCCCCGGACTAGCGGGGGGAGATACGCAGTATTTT.

The gene calls are TRBV2 and TRBJ2-5, with no clear D. With 0 bases removed from V and 5 bases from J, the gap between germline ends came to 7 bases. The CDR3 is made up of 13 amino acids. The germline V gene has CDR1 SNHLY and CDR2 FYNNEI. The CDR3 here is CASSEALRETQYF. The CDR3 nucleotides read TGTGCCAGCAGTGAAGCTTTGCGGGAGACCCAGTACTTC.

This clone was observed once. V usage is TRBV4-2 and J usage is TRBJ1-3; no reliable D call. This CDR3 spans 13 amino acids. V gave up 0 bases and J gave up 3 bases, with 3 bases separating them. Germline CDR1 is LGHNA and CDR2 is YNFKEQ. The CDR3 nucleotides are TGTGCCAGCAGCCAAGAGGGTGGAAACACCATATATTTT. This sequence encodes CASSQEGGNTIYF.

This chain uses TRBV18 with TRBJ1-2; 11 bases agree with TRBD1. This CDR3 has 17 amino acids. CDR1 and CDR2 (germline): KGHSH, LQKENI. V shed 3 bases and J 0 bases; nucleotides not matched to a gene: 6. The CDR3 here is CASSPGQGVGANYGYTF. CDR3 bases: TGTGCCAGCTCACCGGGACAGGGGGTTGGTGCTAACTATGGCTACACCTTC.

The chain employs TRBV4-1 and TRBJ1-6; 7 bases fit TRBD1. Looked up from germline, CDR1 is MGHRA and CDR2 is YSYEKL. The CDR3 is 16 residues long. V was clipped by 3 bases and J by 4 bases; unmatched bases: 6. The CDR3 loop is CASSHAPGQYNSPLHF. CDR3 sequence (DNA): TGCGCCAGCAGCCACGCTCCGGGACAGTATAATTCACCCCTCCACTTT.

The chain has TRBV7-8 and TRBJ2-5; D not certain. Trimming shortened V by 7 bases and J by 5 bases, and 11 bases separated the two germline ends. The CDR3 is made up of 12 amino acids. CDR1 and CDR2 (germline): SGHVS, FQNEAQ. The CDR3 DNA sequence: TGTGCCAGCAACCTCTACTCCGAGACCCAGTACTTC. Residues: CASNLYSETQYF.

J is TRBJ2-7 and V is TRBV12-5; 7 bases are shared with TRBD1. There are 14 residues in the CDR3. V lost 4 bases, J lost 7 bases, and 10 bases stayed unmatched. Germline CDR1 reads LGHNT; CDR2 reads FRNRAP. The CDR3 DNA follows: TGTGCTAGTGGTTCGGGACAGTCCCCCCTGGAGCAGTACTTC. As protein: CASGSGQSPLEQYF.

The V call is TRBV19, the J call TRBJ2-2, with 8 bases that match TRBD2. Trimming took 5 bases from V and 6 from J; bases not matched to a gene: 8. The CDR3 spans 15 residues. The germline V gene has CDR1 LNHDA and CDR2 SQIVND (reference sequence). Here the CDR3 DNA reads TGTGCCAGTAGTGGGAGCGGGGGAATTTCCGGGGAGCTGTTTTTT. Protein: CASSGSGGISGELFF.

The chain has TRBV7-2 and TRBJ1-6; no firm D call. The CDR3 has 12 amino acids. Germline loops: CDR1 SGHTA, CDR2 FQGNSA. V lost 1 base to trimming and J lost 11 bases, with 6 bases between them. The CDR3 region has the DNA TGTGCCAGCAGCTTAGATTTGCCACCCCTCCACTTT. This gives the protein CASSLDLPPLHF.

In nucleotides, the CDR3 is TGCAGCGTTGCGGACAGGTATAATTCACCCCTCCACTTT. This gives the protein CSVADRYNSPLHF. The chain uses TRBV29-1 and TRBJ1-6, with TRBD1 matching 7 bases. Germline CDR1 and CDR2: SQVTM and ANQGSEA. J gave up 4 bases and V 4 bases, and 1 base lay outside the gene matches. The CDR3 contains 13 residues.

The chain uses TRBV18 and TRBJ1-5, with TRBD1 identical over 12 bases. CDR1 KGHSH and CDR2 LQKENI come from the germline V gene. This CDR3 comprises 15 residues. V was clipped by 4 bases and J by 6 bases; unmatched bases: 4. For the CDR3, the DNA is TGTGCCAGCTCACGCGGGACAGGGGGCATTCAGCCCCAGCATTTT. As protein: CASSRGTGGIQPQHF.

This clone was seen once. As DNA, the CDR3 is TGCGCCAGCAGCCAAGGCCGGTGGCTGAACACTGAAGCTTTCTTT. Translation: CASSQGRWLNTEAFF. This chain links TRBV4-1 with TRBJ1-1; the D is unclear. From germline, CDR1 is MGHRA and CDR2 YSYEKL. This CDR3 region has 15 residues. Trimming stripped 1 base from V and 0 bases from J, with 9 bases between.

The V gene is TRBV29-1, the J gene TRBJ1-3; 8 bases map to TRBD1. The CDR3 consists of 13 residues. Germline CDR1 and CDR2: SQVTM and ANQGSEA. V trimming: 4 bases; J trimming: 3 bases; junction bases outside the gene matches: 2. Here the CDR3 reads CSVAGQVGNTIYF. CDR3 DNA: TGCAGCGTTGCGGGACAGGTTGGAAACACCATATATTTT.

By share of the sample, this clone is medium-sized (0.01 to 0.1%). The J gene is TRBJ2-7, the V gene TRBV5-4, with 9 bases matching TRBD1. This CDR3 region has 16 residues. Trimming took 4 bases from V and 1 from J; bases not matched to a gene: 9. In germline, CDR1 is SGHNT, CDR2 YYREEE (reference sequence). This CDR3 is CASSPTAGTGSYEQYF. The CDR3, as DNA: TGTGCCAGCAGCCCCACAGCCGGGACAGGGTCCTACGAGCAGTACTTC.

As DNA, the CDR3 is TGTGCCAGTAAGGTCCCAGGGGTCACTGAAGCTTTCTTT. Its translation is CASKVPGVTEAFF. The chain links TRBV19 to TRBJ1-1; D might be TRBD1 (6 bases). Germline V gene data show CDR1 as LNHDA and CDR2 as SQIVND (reference sequence). V was clipped by 7 bases and J by 4 bases, with 13 bases between them. CDR3 size: 13 residues.

V usage is TRBV6-1 and J usage is TRBJ1-4, with a possible D match to TRBD1 (5 bases). Germline assignment: CDR1 MNHNS and CDR2 SASEGT. The CDR3 runs to 14 residues. Deletions cut 6 bases from V and 0 bases from J, with 8 bases between. The CDR3 DNA is TGTGCCAGCAGCCCGACAGCAACTAATGAAAAACTGTTTTTT. It yields the protein CASSPTATNEKLFF.

CDR3 nucleotides: TGCGCCAGCAGCCAGGACCCTCACCTCTCCAATGAGCAGTTCTTC. Protein sequence: CASSQDPHLSNEQFF. This chain links TRBV5-1 with TRBJ2-1; D remains ambiguous. Germline-derived CDR1 and CDR2 are SGHRS and YFSETQ. The CDR3 covers 15 residues. The V gene lost 4 bases and the J gene lost 6 bases, with 17 bases spanning the gap.

J is TRBJ1-4 and V is TRBV6-5, with a possible D match to TRBD1 (6 bases). Germline lookup yields CDR1 MNHEY and CDR2 SVGAGI. This CDR3 region has 15 residues. Deletions cut 4 bases from V and 4 bases from J, with 13 bases between. CDR3 coding DNA: TGTGCCAGCAGTTCTGGGACAAAGGTTAATGAAAAACTGTTTTTT. It translates to CASSSGTKVNEKLFF.

V is TRBV5-1 and J is TRBJ1-3; 9 positions agree with TRBD1. Trimming removed 4 bases from V and 0 bases from J; junction bases left unmatched: 5. The CDR3 consists of 16 residues. Germline CDR1 SGHRS, CDR2 YFSETQ. The CDR3 protein is CASSRGQGGSGNTIYF. As DNA, the CDR3 is TGCGCCAGCAGCAGGGGACAGGGCGGCTCTGGAAACACCATATATTTT.

This chain links TRBV5-6 with TRBJ1-2; D gene ambiguous. V was pared by 2 bases and J by 0 bases, with 11 bases between. Germline CDR1 reads SGHDT; CDR2 reads YYEEEE. This CDR3 is 15 amino acids long. The CDR3 DNA is TGTGCCAGCAGCTTCTTAGACGGTTCTAACTATGGCTACACCTTC. It is translated as CASSFLDGSNYGYTF.

This clone was detected only a few times. The chain couples TRBV7-8 to TRBJ2-5; TRBD1 matches at 9 bases. Germline V gives CDR1 SGHVS, CDR2 FQNEAQ. This CDR3 spans 18 amino acids. V gave up 5 bases and J gave up 3 bases; unmatched junction bases: 16. DNA for the CDR3: TGTGCCAGCAGCCTACGCCTGGGACAGGGTGGGGTGGAAGAGACCCAGTACTTC. Translation: CASSLRLGQGGVEETQYF.

V usage is TRBV6-5 and J usage is TRBJ2-2; D is ambiguous. With 6 bases removed from V and 1 base from J, the gap between germline ends came to 12 bases. There are 15 residues in the CDR3. Germline CDR1 reads MNHEY; CDR2 reads SVGAGI. The CDR3 loop is CASSPAPENTGELFF. For the CDR3, the DNA is TGTGCCAGCAGCCCAGCCCCGGAGAACACCGGGGAGCTGTTTTTT.

There are a few counts of this clone. Additional DNA sequences in this sample encode the identical CDR3. This rearrangement joins TRBV5-1 to TRBJ1-4; D may be TRBD1 (6 bases). The germline V gene encodes CDR1 SGHRS and CDR2 YFSETQ. V shed 4 bases and J shed 0 bases, with 10 bases lying between them. CDR3 length: 15 amino acids. The CDR3 sequence is CASSTGSATNEKLFF. In DNA form, the CDR3 reads TGCGCCAGCAGCACAGGGTCGGCAACTAATGAAAAACTGTTTTTT.